The 13 T cell receptor beta chains reported below all come from one sample, sequenced in a study of blood T cell repertoires in COVID-19. The data were produced by immunoSEQ multiplex PCR, yet TCRdb's version contains in-frame clones alone and is incomplete. The sample carries some 200,000 clones, around 84% recorded once. Sequencing was performed on peripheral blood. These receptors were collected from a woman aged 55 to 70 who had recovered from COVID-19.

The chain is built from TRBV11-2 and TRBJ1-1; D uncertain. The CDR3 runs to 14 residues. With 3 bases removed from V and 7 bases from J, the gap between germline ends came to 15 bases. Per the germline V gene, CDR1 is SGHAT and CDR2 is FQNNGV. The CDR3 nucleotides read TGTGCCAGCAGCTTCGGACTTTTGGGTAATGAAGCTTTCTTT. Amino acids: CASSFGLLGNEAFF.

This chain links TRBV29-1 with TRBJ2-5; TRBD2 matches 11 bases. V lost 1 base and J lost 5; bases outside the gene matches: 12. CDR1 SQVTM and CDR2 ANQGSEA come from the germline V gene. The CDR3 sequence is 17 residues long. The CDR3 is CSVEGLRIAGGVETQYF. The DNA of the CDR3 is TGCAGCGTTGAAGGCTTAAGAATAGCGGGAGGGGTGGAGACCCAGTACTTC.

The V call is TRBV19, the J call TRBJ1-2, with TRBD1 matching over 7 bases. The CDR3 is 15 amino acids. Trimming took 3 bases from V and 3 from J; bases not matched to a gene: 7. CDR1 is LNHDA, CDR2 SQIVND, per germline (reference sequence). The CDR3, as DNA: TGTGCCAGTAGTATTCCCCGACAGGGTTACTATGGCTACACCTTC. Translation gives CASSIPRQGYYGYTF.

The chain joins TRBV19 to TRBJ1-5; D uncertain. CDR1 is LNHDA and CDR2 is SQIVND in the germline V gene (reference sequence). Trimming shortened V by 1 base and J by 0 bases, and 7 bases separated the two germline ends. The CDR3 covers 15 residues. The CDR3 protein is CASSIARYSNQPQHF. The CDR3 bases are TGTGCCAGTAGTATAGCCAGGTATAGCAATCAGCCCCAGCATTTT.

This chain connects TRBV2 to TRBJ2-3, with TRBD2 matching 13 bases. Germline CDR1 and CDR2: SNHLY and FYNNEI. V lost 2 bases and J lost 2; bases outside the gene matches: 10. The CDR3 loop spans 19 amino acids. The CDR3 here is CASSERLLAGGPDTDTQYF. The CDR3 bases are TGTGCCAGCAGTGAAAGGTTACTAGCGGGGGGGCCTGACACAGATACGCAGTATTTT.

CDR3 in DNA: TGTGCCAGCAGCTCGCCCCCCGGGACGCTGGGAGGCAAAAACATTCAGTACTTC. Amino acids: CASSSPPGTLGGKNIQYF. V is TRBV7-2 and J is TRBJ2-4, with D perhaps matching TRBD2 (6 bases). The V and J ends lost 4 bases and 3 bases respectively, with 22 bases between them. CDR1 is SGHTA and CDR2 is FQGNSA in the germline V gene. This CDR3 region has 18 residues.

V and J are TRBV5-5 and TRBJ2-7; tentatively, D is TRBD1 (6 bases). V was pared by 2 bases and J by 6 bases, with 9 bases between. The CDR3 totals 12 residues. Germline V gives CDR1 SGHKS, CDR2 YYEKEE (reference sequence). The CDR3 bases are TGTGCCAGCAGCTTTACAGGGATCGAGCAGTACTTC. Translating gives CASSFTGIEQYF.

The rearrangement links TRBV9 to TRBJ1-2; no firm D call. The ends were cut back, 0 bases at V and 11 bases at J, with 17 bases in the middle. The germline CDR1 and CDR2 sequences are SGDLS and YYNGEE. The CDR3 is 14 residues long. The CDR3 nucleotides are TGTGCCAGCAGCGTAGGTAACCCGCCGACTGTATACACCTTC. Translation: CASSVGNPPTVYTF.

CDR3 sequence: CASSLNQGAVGYTF. DNA for the CDR3: TGTGCCAGCAGCTTAAATCAGGGGGCGGTGGGCTACACCTTC. The chain joins TRBV7-3 to TRBJ1-2, with 8 bases that match TRBD1. Trimming took 1 base from V and 8 from J; bases not matched to a gene: 6. This CDR3 is built from 14 residues. The germline CDR1 and CDR2 sequences are SGHTA and FQGTGA.

A few counts support this clone. The chain uses TRBV29-1 and TRBJ1-5; TRBD1 matches 10 bases. The J segment lost 5 bases and the V segment lost 7 bases, leaving 2 bases of the junction unmatched. The CDR3 is 12 residues long. Germline V gives CDR1 SQVTM, CDR2 ANQGSEA. CDR3 sequence (DNA): TGCAGCGCTGGACAGGGGGATCAGCCCCAGCATTTT. This translates into CSAGQGDQPQHF.

V gene TRBV21-1 combines with J gene TRBJ1-4; no check of the table's D call, TRBD1, against the DNA was made. TRBV21-1 is reported as a pseudogene. The CDR3 loop spans 17 amino acids. The CDR3 DNA sequence: TGTGCCAGCCCACAGCCCCTGGGACAGACTGCGAATGAAAAACTGTTTTTT. This translates into CASPQPLGQTANEKLFF.

The rearrangement uses TRBV2 and TRBJ2-2, with 10 bases aligning to TRBD2. The V gene's germline CDR1 is SNHLY and CDR2 FYNNEI. The V gene end was trimmed by 9 bases and the J gene end by 6 bases; junction bases not matched to a gene: 10. The CDR3 runs 15 residues. The CDR3 loop is CASSGASGGSGELFF. The CDR3 DNA is TGTGCCAGTAGCGGGGCTAGCGGGGGTTCCGGGGAGCTGTTTTTT. The complete variable domain, with remaining parts taken from reference TRBV2 and TRBJ2-2, reads EPEVTQTPSHQVTQMGQEVILRCVPISNHLYFYWYRQILGQKVEFLVSFYNNEISEKSEIFDDQFSVERPDGSNFTLKIRSTKLEDSAMYFCASSGASGGSGELFFGEGSRLTVL.

J is TRBJ2-7 and V is TRBV29-1; 10 positions agree with TRBD2. The CDR3 is 19 residues long. CDR1 and CDR2 (germline): SQVTM, ANQGSEA. Trimming removed 1 base from V and 2 bases from J; junction bases left unmatched: 17. CDR3 in amino acids: CSVEVIRSSGGTIPYEQYF. Here the CDR3 DNA reads TGCAGCGTTGAAGTTATACGCTCTAGCGGGGGAACCATTCCCTACGAGCAGTACTTC.